This T cell receptor (beta chain) was found in a study of T cell responses to AZD1222 COVID-19 vaccine. Study findings and constraints: The study found vaccine-associated CD4 TCRs spanning spike, dominant at 160-218 and 743-854. Clonal diversity may have been underestimated, and the donors were mostly white British, with more females than males.

Some clones are missing from TCRdb's copy, which holds only in-frame ones; the method was immunoSEQ multiplex PCR. Among 100,000 or so clones listed, 70% to 90% were seen once. Concerning this clone itself: The antigen remains undetermined.

This CDR3 is built from 16 residues. CDR1 and CDR2 from the germline V gene are MGHRA and YSYEKL. V lost 3 bases and J lost 7; bases outside the gene matches: 10. The rearrangement uses TRBV4-1 and TRBJ1-2; TRBD1 agrees at 11 bases. The receptor's source is an adult who received the AZD1222 COVID-19 vaccine. Material: peripheral blood, obtained 28 days after the second AZD1222 dose. CDR3 coding DNA: TGCGCCAGCAGCCACGTGGCGGACAGGGGGCGGGTTGGCTACACCTTC. Translating it yields CASSHVADRGRVGYTF.